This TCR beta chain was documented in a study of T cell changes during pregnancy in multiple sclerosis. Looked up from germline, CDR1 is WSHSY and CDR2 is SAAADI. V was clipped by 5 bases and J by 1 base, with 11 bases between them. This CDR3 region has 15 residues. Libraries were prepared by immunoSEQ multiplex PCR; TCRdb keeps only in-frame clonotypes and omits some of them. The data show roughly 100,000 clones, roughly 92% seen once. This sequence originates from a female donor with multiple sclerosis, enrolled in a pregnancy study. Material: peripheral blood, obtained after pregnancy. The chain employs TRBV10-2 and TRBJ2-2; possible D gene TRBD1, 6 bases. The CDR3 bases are TGCGCCAGCAGTATGACAGGAATGAACACCGGGGAGCTGTTTTTT. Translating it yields CASSMTGMNTGELFF.